Listed below are T cell receptor beta chains from one sample, sequenced in a study of T cell responses to AZD1222 COVID-19 vaccine. TCRdb keeps only in-frame clones here, not all; method: immunoSEQ multiplex PCR. Of under 150,000 clones detected, almost 95% appear once; the ten largest clones hold approximately 9%. The sample consisted of peripheral blood, taken 28 days after the second AZD1222 dose. These receptors were taken from an adult who received the AZD1222 COVID-19 vaccine. Both conserved end residues are part of each CDR3. The D gene is left open where the match is weak. Only some rows state a clone size, as once, few, many or a class for expanded clones.

d_gene,abundance,v_gene,j_gene,CDR3nt,CDR3aa
TRBD1,-,TRBV10-3,TRBJ1-2,TGTGCCATCAGTGGGACTGGGACAGATAGTAACTATGGCTACACCTTC,CAISGTGTDSNYGYTF
-,-,TRBV6-5,TRBJ1-5,TGTGCCAGCTCTGCCTCTCGGGATCAGCCCCAGCATTTT,CASSASRDQPQHF
-,-,TRBV10-3,TRBJ1-4,TGTGCCATCAGTGGTTCGGCGGGGGGGCCAGACGAAAAACTGTTTTTT,CAISGSAGGPDEKLFF
-,once,TRBV5-1,TRBJ2-1,TGCGCCAGCCGTACAGGAACCTACAATGAGCAGTTCTTC,CASRTGTYNEQFF
-,-,TRBV6-2/TRBV6-3,TRBJ1-2,TGTGCCAGCAGTTACTCCTGGCACTACACCTTC,CASSYSWHYTF
TRBD2,-,TRBV6-6,TRBJ2-5,TGTGCCAGCAGTTACGCTAGCGGGGTTGCCGAGACCCAGTACTTC,CASSYASGVAETQYF
TRBD1,-,TRBV7-2,TRBJ1-2,TGTGCCAGCAGCTCGACAGGGAGTGGTGGCTACACCTTC,CASSSTGSGGYTF
-,-,TRBV7-2,TRBJ1-1,TGTGCCAGCAGCCCCTATAACGCTGAAGCTTTCTTT,CASSPYNAEAFF
TRBD1,-,TRBV7-6,TRBJ1-1,TGTGCCAGCAGCTTTGCAACAGGGGGTTTCGCTGAAGCTTTCTTT,CASSFATGGFAEAFF
-,-,TRBV10-3,TRBJ1-5,TGTGCCATCAGGGGGGACCCCAATCAGCCCCAGCATTTT,CAIRGDPNQPQHF
-,-,TRBV2,TRBJ1-5,TGTGCCAGCAGTGACAGGGCCCGGGATCAGCCCCAGCATTTT,CASSDRARDQPQHF
TRBD2,-,TRBV29-1,TRBJ2-3,TGCAGCGTTGAACCTCCGGGACTAGGGTTGGATACGCAGTATTTT,CSVEPPGLGLDTQYF
-,-,TRBV9,TRBJ2-2,TGTGCCAGCAGAAGAGGTGGGGCGGACACCGGGGAGCTGTTTTTT,CASRRGGADTGELFF
TRBD2,-,TRBV6-6,TRBJ2-3,TGTGCCAGCAACCAACTAGCGGGGGGACCCACAGATACGCAGTATTTT,CASNQLAGGPTDTQYF
-,few,TRBV27,TRBJ2-2,TGTGCCAGCAGTAGTTTGGCGGGATCGGCCGGGGAGCTGTTTTTT,CASSSLAGSAGELFF
TRBD1,once,TRBV29-1,TRBJ1-1,TGCAGCGTTGAAGGGGACAGGGCCACTGAAGCTTTCTTT,CSVEGDRATEAFF
-,once,TRBV3-1/TRBV3-2,TRBJ1-2,TGTGCCAGCAGCCAAGACGGGTCGCCGGCCACCTTC,CASSQDGSPATF
-,-,TRBV19,TRBJ2-1,TGTGCCAGTAGTCCCGACAGTTACAATGAGCAGTTCTTC,CASSPDSYNEQFF
TRBD1,-,TRBV7-2,TRBJ1-1,TGTGCCAGCAGCTCAGGGGGGACAGGAGGGACTCGAGCTTTCTTT,CASSSGGTGGTRAFF
-,-,TRBV7-6,TRBJ1-5,TGTGCCAGCAGCACGGACAATAGCAATCAGCCCCAGCATTTT,CASSTDNSNQPQHF
TRBD1,once,TRBV5-1,TRBJ1-2,TGCGCCAGCAGCACCGGACAGGGTTTGGGCTATGGCTACACCTTC,CASSTGQGLGYGYTF
-,-,TRBV11-1,TRBJ2-3,TGTGCCAGCAGCTTAGAAGTTAGACACTCTACGCAGTATTTT,CASSLEVRHSTQYF
-,once,TRBV7-9,TRBJ2-3,TGTGCCAGCAGTCTATACTCCTTTGTCCGGGGGGACACCACAGATACGCAGTATTTT,CASSLYSFVRGDTTDTQYF
TRBD1,-,TRBV19,TRBJ1-5,TGTGCCAGTAGTTTGGCCGGGACAGAAGCTTATAGCAATCAGCCCCAGCATTTT,CASSLAGTEAYSNQPQHF
-,-,TRBV5-1,TRBJ2-2,TGCGCCAGCAGCTTGGCATCAGTCCGAACCGGGGAGCTGTTTTTT,CASSLASVRTGELFF
-,-,TRBV18,TRBJ1-6,TGTGCCAGCTCACCATCAGTAGCGGATTCACCCCTCCACTTT,CASSPSVADSPLHF
-,-,TRBV10-3,TRBJ1-2,TGTGCCAGCGTCCAGGGCAACTATGGCTACACCTTC,CASVQGNYGYTF
TRBD1,-,TRBV5-8,TRBJ2-7,TGTGCCAGCACCCGGGCAGCGGGGACAGGGGGCTACGAGCAGTACTTC,CASTRAAGTGGYEQYF
-,-,TRBV19,TRBJ2-1,TGTGCCAGTAGTATCTTTCCGCGGGATGAGCAGTTCTTC,CASSIFPRDEQFF